The source of this T cell receptor (beta chain) is a study of blood T cell repertoires in COVID-19. From germline, CDR1 is SGHVS and CDR2 FQNEAQ. V lost 3 bases, J lost 2 bases, and 5 bases stayed unmatched. The CDR3 spans 16 residues. Libraries were prepared by immunoSEQ multiplex PCR; TCRdb keeps only in-frame clonotypes and omits some of them. Of about 99,000 clones in the sample, roughly 85% were seen once. V gene TRBV7-8 combines with J gene TRBJ2-5; 11 bases match TRBD2. The clonotype originates from a man over 45 in a cohort sampled during active COVID-19. The sequenced sample consisted of peripheral blood. The CDR3 sequence: CASSFRLAGIQETQYF. CDR3 coding DNA: TGTGCCAGCAGCTTTCGACTAGCGGGGATTCAAGAGACCCAGTACTTC. Supplemented by reference TRBV7-8 and TRBJ2-5, the full variable domain reads GAGVSQSPRYKVAKRGQDVALRCDPISGHVSLFWYQQALGQGPEFLTYFQNEAQLDKSGLPSDRFFAERPEGSVSTLKIQRTQQEDSAVYLCASSFRLAGIQETQYFGPGTRLLVL.